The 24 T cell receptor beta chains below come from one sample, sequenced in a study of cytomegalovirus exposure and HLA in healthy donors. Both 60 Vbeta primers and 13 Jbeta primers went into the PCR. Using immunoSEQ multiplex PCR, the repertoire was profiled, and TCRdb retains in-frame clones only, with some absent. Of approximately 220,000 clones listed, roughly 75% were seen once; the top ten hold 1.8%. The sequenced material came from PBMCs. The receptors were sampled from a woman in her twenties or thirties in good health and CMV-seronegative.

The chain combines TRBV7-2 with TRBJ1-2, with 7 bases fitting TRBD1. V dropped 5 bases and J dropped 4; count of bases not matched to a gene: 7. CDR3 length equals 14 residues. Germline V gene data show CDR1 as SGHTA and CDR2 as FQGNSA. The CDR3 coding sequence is TGTGCCAGCAGCCCACGGACAGGAGTCTATGGCTACACCTTC. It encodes CASSPRTGVYGYTF.

The CDR3 spells CASSPLAGGGDTQYF. CDR3 bases: TGTGCCAGCAGCCCGCTAGCGGGAGGTGGGGATACGCAGTATTTT. The chain recombines TRBV5-4 with TRBJ2-3; the match to TRBD2 covers 11 bases. CDR3 size: 15 residues. Germline V CDR1 and CDR2: SGHNT, YYREEE (reference sequence). Unmatched junction bases numbered 7, after V lost 4 bases and J lost 6 bases.

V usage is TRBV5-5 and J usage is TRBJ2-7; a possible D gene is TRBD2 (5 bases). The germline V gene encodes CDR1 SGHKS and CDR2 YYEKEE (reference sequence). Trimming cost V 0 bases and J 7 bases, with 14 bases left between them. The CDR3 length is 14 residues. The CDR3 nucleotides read TGTGCCAGCAGCTTGGTGGCTAGCCGGGGTGAGCAGTACTTC. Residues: CASSLVASRGEQYF.

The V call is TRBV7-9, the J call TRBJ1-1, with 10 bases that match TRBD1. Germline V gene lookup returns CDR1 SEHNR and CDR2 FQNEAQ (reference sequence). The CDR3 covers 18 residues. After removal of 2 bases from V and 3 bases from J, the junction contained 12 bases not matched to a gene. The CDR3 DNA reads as TGTGCCAGCAGCTTAATGGGAGGGGACAGGGGTCGGGACACTGAAGCTTTCTTT. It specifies CASSLMGGDRGRDTEAFF.

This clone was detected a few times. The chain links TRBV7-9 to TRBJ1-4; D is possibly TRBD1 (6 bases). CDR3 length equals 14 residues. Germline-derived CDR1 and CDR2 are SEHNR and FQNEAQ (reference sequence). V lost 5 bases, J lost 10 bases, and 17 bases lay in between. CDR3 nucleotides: TGTGCCAGCAGCCCGGTCAGTGCGGGGGCAAAACTGTTTTTT. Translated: CASSPVSAGAKLFF. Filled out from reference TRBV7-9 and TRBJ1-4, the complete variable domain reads DTGVSQNPRHKITKRGQNVTFRCDPISEHNRLYWYRQTLGQGPEFLTYFQNEAQLEKSRLLSDRFSAERPKGSFSTLEIQRTEQGDSAMYLCASSPVSAGAKLFFGSGTQLSVL.

CDR3 DNA: TGTGCCTGGAGTGTACCCCTGGGACAGGGGGGAGAGACCCAGTACTTC. Amino acid sequence: CAWSVPLGQGGETQYF. The chain uses TRBV30 and TRBJ2-5; 11 positions match TRBD1. The V segment lost 0 bases and the J segment 4 bases; nucleotides outside the gene matches: 7. From germline, CDR1 is GTSNPN and CDR2 SVGIG (reference sequence). The CDR3 has 16 residues. Variable domain in full (rest from reference TRBV30 and TRBJ2-5): SQTIHQWPATLVQPVGSPLSLECTVEGTSNPNLYWYRQAAGRGLQLLFYSVGIGQISSEVPQNLSASRPQDRQFILSSKKLLLSDSGFYLCAWSVPLGQGGETQYFGPGTRLLVL.

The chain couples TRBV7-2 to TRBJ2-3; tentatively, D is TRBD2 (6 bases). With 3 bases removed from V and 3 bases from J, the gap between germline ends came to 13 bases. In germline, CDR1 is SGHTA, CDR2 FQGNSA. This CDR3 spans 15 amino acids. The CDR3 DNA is TGTGCCAGCAGCTTCCCGGGACTCCTTACAGATACGCAGTATTTT. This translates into CASSFPGLLTDTQYF.

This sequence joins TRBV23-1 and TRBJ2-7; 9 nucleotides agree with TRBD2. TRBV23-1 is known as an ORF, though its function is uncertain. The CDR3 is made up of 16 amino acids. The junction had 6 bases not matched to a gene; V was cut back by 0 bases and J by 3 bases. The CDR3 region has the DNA TGCGCCAGCAGTCAATCATTTCTAGCGGGATTCTACGAGCAGTACTTC. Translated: CASSQSFLAGFYEQYF.

CDR3 nucleotide sequence: TGTGCCAGCAGCATCACAGGGACCTACGAGCAGTACTTC. Amino acid sequence: CASSITGTYEQYF. This chain links TRBV7-2 with TRBJ2-7; D might be TRBD1 (6 bases). CDR1 and CDR2 from the germline V gene are SGHTA and FQGNSA. The length of the CDR3 is 13 residues. V dropped 5 bases and J dropped 2 bases, with 10 bases sitting between them.

CDR3: CASSSPGLGGNTIYF. CDR3 sequence (DNA): TGTGCCAGCAGCTCCCCAGGCCTTGGGGGAAACACCATATATTTT. This chain joins TRBV5-6 and TRBJ1-3; D remains ambiguous. This CDR3 comprises 15 residues. V lost 3 bases, J lost 4 bases, and 14 bases lay in between. Per the germline V gene, CDR1 is SGHDT and CDR2 is YYEEEE.

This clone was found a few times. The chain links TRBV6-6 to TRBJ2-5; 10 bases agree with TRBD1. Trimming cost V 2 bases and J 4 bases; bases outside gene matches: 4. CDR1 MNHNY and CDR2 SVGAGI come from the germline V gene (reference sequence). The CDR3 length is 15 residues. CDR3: CASSYTRTGGETQYF. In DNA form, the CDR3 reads TGTGCCAGCAGTTACACCCGGACAGGGGGAGAGACCCAGTACTTC.

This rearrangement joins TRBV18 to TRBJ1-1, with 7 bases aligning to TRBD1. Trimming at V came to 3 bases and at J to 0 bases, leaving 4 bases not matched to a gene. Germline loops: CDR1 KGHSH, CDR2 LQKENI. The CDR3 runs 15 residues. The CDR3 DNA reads TGTGCCAGCTCACCCAACAGGGGAGTGAACACTGAAGCTTTCTTT. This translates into CASSPNRGVNTEAFF. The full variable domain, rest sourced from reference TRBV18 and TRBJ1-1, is NAGVMQNPRHLVRRRGQEARLRCSPMKGHSHVYWYRQLPEEGLKFMVYLQKENIIDESGMPKERFSAEFPKEGPSILRIQQVVRGDSAAYFCASSPNRGVNTEAFFGQGTRLTVV.

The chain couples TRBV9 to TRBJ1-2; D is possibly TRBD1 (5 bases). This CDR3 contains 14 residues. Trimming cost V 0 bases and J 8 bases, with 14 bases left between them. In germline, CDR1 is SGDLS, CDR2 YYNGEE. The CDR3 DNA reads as TGTGCCAGCAGCGTAGCTGTTATAGGGGTCGGCTACACCTTC. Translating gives CASSVAVIGVGYTF.

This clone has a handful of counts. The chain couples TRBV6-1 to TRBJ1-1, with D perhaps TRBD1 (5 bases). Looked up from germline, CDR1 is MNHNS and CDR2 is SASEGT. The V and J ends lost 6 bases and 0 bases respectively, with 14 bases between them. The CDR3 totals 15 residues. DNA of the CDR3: TGTGCCAGCAGCCCCGACAGTTACATGAACACTGAAGCTTTCTTT. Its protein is CASSPDSYMNTEAFF.

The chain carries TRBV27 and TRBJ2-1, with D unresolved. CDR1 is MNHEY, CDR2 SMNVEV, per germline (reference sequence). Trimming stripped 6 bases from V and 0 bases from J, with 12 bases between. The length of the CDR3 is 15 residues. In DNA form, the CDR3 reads TGTGCCAGCAGCCCACAGATTTACTCCTACAATGAGCAGTTCTTC. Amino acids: CASSPQIYSYNEQFF.

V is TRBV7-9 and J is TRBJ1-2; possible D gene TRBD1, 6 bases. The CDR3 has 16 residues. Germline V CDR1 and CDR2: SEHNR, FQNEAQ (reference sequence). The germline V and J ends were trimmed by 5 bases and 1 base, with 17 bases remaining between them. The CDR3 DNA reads TGTGCCAGCAGCCCCGCGGCAGGGGTCGATAACTATGGCTACACCTTC. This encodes CASSPAAGVDNYGYTF.

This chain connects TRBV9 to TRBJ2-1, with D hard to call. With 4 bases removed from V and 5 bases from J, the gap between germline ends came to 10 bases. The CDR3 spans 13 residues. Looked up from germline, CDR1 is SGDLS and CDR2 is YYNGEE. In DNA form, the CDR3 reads TGTGCCAGCAGCTCCGCTATCCACAATGAGCAGTTCTTC. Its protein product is CASSSAIHNEQFF.

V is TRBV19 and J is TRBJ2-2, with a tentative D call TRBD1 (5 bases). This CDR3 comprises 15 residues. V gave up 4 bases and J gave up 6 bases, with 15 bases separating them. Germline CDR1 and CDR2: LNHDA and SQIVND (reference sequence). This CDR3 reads CASSRLTDSSGELFF. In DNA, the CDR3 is TGTGCCAGTAGTAGATTGACAGATTCTTCCGGGGAGCTGTTTTTT.

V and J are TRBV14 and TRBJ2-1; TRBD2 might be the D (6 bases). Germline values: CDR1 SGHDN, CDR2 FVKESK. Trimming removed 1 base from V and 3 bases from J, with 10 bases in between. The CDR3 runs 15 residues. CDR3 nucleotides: TGTGCCAGCAGCCAAGTGGCGGGGAGCTACAATGAGCAGTTCTTC. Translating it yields CASSQVAGSYNEQFF. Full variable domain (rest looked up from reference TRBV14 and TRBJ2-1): EAGVTQFPSHSVIEKGQTVTLRCDPISGHDNLYWYRRVMGKEIKFLLHFVKESKQDESGMPNNRFLAERTGGTYSTLKVQPAELEDSGVYFCASSQVAGSYNEQFFGPGTRLTVL.

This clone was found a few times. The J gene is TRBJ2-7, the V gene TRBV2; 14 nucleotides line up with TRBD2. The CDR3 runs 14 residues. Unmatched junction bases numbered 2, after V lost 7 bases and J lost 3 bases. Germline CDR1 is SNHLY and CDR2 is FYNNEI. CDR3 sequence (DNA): TGTGCCAGCACGGGACTAGCGGGAGACTACGAGCAGTACTTC. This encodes CASTGLAGDYEQYF.

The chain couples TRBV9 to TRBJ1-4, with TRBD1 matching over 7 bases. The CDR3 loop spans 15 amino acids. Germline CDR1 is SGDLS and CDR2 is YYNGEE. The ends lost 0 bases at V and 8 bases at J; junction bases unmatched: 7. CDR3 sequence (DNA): TGTGCCAGCAGCGTAGTAGAGGGGGCAGGGGAAAAACTGTTTTTT. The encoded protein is CASSVVEGAGEKLFF.

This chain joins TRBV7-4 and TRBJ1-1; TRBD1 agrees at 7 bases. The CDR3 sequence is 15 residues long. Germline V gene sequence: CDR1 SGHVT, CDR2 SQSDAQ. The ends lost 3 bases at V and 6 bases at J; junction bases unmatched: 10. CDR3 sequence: CASSFLTGIRPEAFF. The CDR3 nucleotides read TGTGCCAGCAGCTTCCTGACAGGGATAAGGCCTGAAGCTTTCTTT.

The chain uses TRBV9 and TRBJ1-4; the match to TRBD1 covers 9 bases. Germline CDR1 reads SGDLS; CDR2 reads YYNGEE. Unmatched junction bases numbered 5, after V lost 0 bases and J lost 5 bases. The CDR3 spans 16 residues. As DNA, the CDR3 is TGTGCCAGCAGCGTAGGGGGTGGACAGGGGAATGAAAAACTGTTTTTT. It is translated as CASSVGGGQGNEKLFF.

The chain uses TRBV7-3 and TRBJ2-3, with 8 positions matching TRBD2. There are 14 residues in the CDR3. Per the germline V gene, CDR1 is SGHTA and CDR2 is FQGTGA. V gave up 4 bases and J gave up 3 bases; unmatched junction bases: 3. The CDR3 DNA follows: TGTGCCAGCAGCTCGGGACTAGGGACAGATACGCAGTATTTT. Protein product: CASSSGLGTDTQYF. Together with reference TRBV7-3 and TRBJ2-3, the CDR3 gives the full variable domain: GAGVSQTPSNKVTEKGKYVELRCDPISGHTALYWYRQSLGQGPEFLIYFQGTGAADDSGLPNDRFFAVRPEGSVSTLKIQRTERGDSAVYLCASSSGLGTDTQYFGPGTRLTVL.